This T cell receptor beta chain was retrieved from a study of blood T cell repertoires in COVID-19. Study at large: COVID-19 samples from acute and convalescent phases originated in the United States, Italy and Spain.

In the original workflow: Cell counts per sample came from amplifying reference gene primers. Repertoires were generated with immunoSEQ multiplex PCR, while TCRdb's copy carries only in-frame clones and drops some. V and J calls and clone size are given by that table; D and trimming were obtained from the DNA. The sample records 72,000 or so clones, over 75% being singletons. Per germline, CDR1 MNHEY and CDR2 SVGEGT. The J segment lost 0 bases and the V segment lost 4 bases, leaving 3 bases of the junction unmatched. The CDR3 covers 14 residues. V and J are TRBV6-2 or TRBV6-3 and TRBJ2-7; 7 bases map to TRBD2. The sequenced sample was peripheral blood. The clonotype originates from a woman aged 80 or older with acute or convalescent COVID-19. CDR3: CASSSPSGSYEQYF. The CDR3 DNA reads TGTGCCAGCAGTTCGCCTAGCGGCTCCTACGAGCAGTACTTC.